This is a list of T cell receptor beta chains from one sample in a study of cytomegalovirus exposure and HLA in healthy donors. The protocol was immunoSEQ multiplex PCR, while the TCRdb copy is restricted to in-frame clones and leaves out a portion. This sample has fewer than 150,000 clones, with roughly 14% found just once. Sequences were obtained from PBMCs. These receptors all stem from a woman between 18 and 29 years old in good health and CMV-seronegative. Both conserved end residues are part of each CDR3. A D gene is named only where the DNA matches it firmly. Size values are once, few and many counts, or a class for expanded clones, and some rows have none.

DNA: TGTGCCTGGGGTCGGGACACTAACTACGAGCAGTACTTC; CDR3: CAWGRDTNYEQYF; D: NA; size: few; J: TRBJ2-7; V: TRBV30
DNA: TGTGCCAGCAGCGTAGAGGCGCGAGGGGGGCCCCAGCATTTT; CDR3: CASSVEARGGPQHF; D: NA; size: few; J: TRBJ1-5; V: TRBV9
DNA: TGCGCCAGCAGCTTGAGGACTTTACTCTCGGGAAGTCCGAACACTGAAGCTTTCTTT; CDR3: CASSLRTLLSGSPNTEAFF; D: NA; size: NA; J: TRBJ1-1; V: TRBV5-1
DNA: TGTGCCAGCGGCTCACAGGGTTTAGGAAGGATAGGCAATCAGCCCCAGCATTTT; CDR3: CASGSQGLGRIGNQPQHF; D: NA; size: NA; J: TRBJ1-5; V: TRBV27
DNA: TGTGCCAGCAGCAAAGTAGTTGGGGACATGATCACTGAAGCTTTCTTT; CDR3: CASSKVVGDMITEAFF; D: NA; size: NA; J: TRBJ1-1; V: TRBV21-1
DNA: TGTGTCAGCAGCCCGGGACTAGCGGGGAGGAATGAGCAGTTCTTC; CDR3: CVSSPGLAGRNEQFF; D: TRBD2; size: NA; J: TRBJ2-1; V: TRBV6-5
DNA: TGTGCCAGCAGCTTCAGCGGCGCAAACACCGGGGAGCTGTTTTTT; CDR3: CASSFSGANTGELFF; D: NA; size: NA; J: TRBJ2-2; V: TRBV7-9
DNA: TGTGCCAGCAGCCCCCATAGATACGAGCAGTACTTC; CDR3: CASSPHRYEQYF; D: NA; size: few; J: TRBJ2-7; V: TRBV11-2
DNA: TGCGCCAGCAGCTTGGCGACTAGCGGCTACAATGAGCAGTTCTTC; CDR3: CASSLATSGYNEQFF; D: TRBD2; size: NA; J: TRBJ2-1; V: TRBV5-1
DNA: TGTGCCAGCAGCTTAGGGGGCAGCTCTGGGGCCAACGTCCTGACTTTC; CDR3: CASSLGGSSGANVLTF; D: NA; size: once; J: TRBJ2-6; V: TRBV11-3
DNA: TGTGCCTGGAGTGTAAGCACGGTGGATGGCTACACCTTC; CDR3: CAWSVSTVDGYTF; D: NA; size: few; J: TRBJ1-2; V: TRBV30
DNA: TGCGCCAGCAGCCGGACTAGCGGGGGTAGGTACAATGAGCAGTTCTTC; CDR3: CASSRTSGGRYNEQFF; D: TRBD2; size: NA; J: TRBJ2-1; V: TRBV4-1
DNA: TGTGCCAGCAGCTTAGCGGCGGGAACGGCGAAAGGGACCCAGTACTTC; CDR3: CASSLAAGTAKGTQYF; D: NA; size: NA; J: TRBJ2-5; V: TRBV7-2
DNA: TGTGCCAGCAGCTTTTCTAGCGGGCCGACCTACGAGCAGTACTTC; CDR3: CASSFSSGPTYEQYF; D: TRBD2; size: few; J: TRBJ2-7; V: TRBV7-2
DNA: TGTGCCAGCAGACCCGGGACGGGAGATGAAGCTTTCTTT; CDR3: CASRPGTGDEAFF; D: NA; size: few; J: TRBJ1-1; V: TRBV27
DNA: TGTGCCAGCAGCTTAGTTCACTACGAGCAGTACTTC; CDR3: CASSLVHYEQYF; D: NA; size: few; J: TRBJ2-7; V: TRBV7-9
DNA: TGTGCCAGCAGTGAACCGGGGGAGCTCTGGTACGAGCAGTACTTC; CDR3: CASSEPGELWYEQYF; D: NA; size: NA; J: TRBJ2-7; V: TRBV2
DNA: TGTGCCAGCAGCTTGGCGGATACGCAGTATTTT; CDR3: CASSLADTQYF; D: NA; size: few; J: TRBJ2-3; V: TRBV5-4
DNA: TGTGCCAGCAGCTACGACCTCCGGGACATCGCGCAGTTCTTC; CDR3: CASSYDLRDIAQFF; D: NA; size: few; J: TRBJ2-1; V: TRBV5-4
DNA: TGCGCCAGCAGCCAAGAAGGAAGGAGCTATGGCTACACCTTC; CDR3: CASSQEGRSYGYTF; D: NA; size: NA; J: TRBJ1-2; V: TRBV4-1
DNA: TGTGCCAGTAGTGCCTTTGGCCTCGCAGAGACCCAGTACTTC; CDR3: CASSAFGLAETQYF; D: NA; size: NA; J: TRBJ2-5; V: TRBV19
DNA: TGCAGCGTTTATACTACCTTCTACGAGCAGTACTTC; CDR3: CSVYTTFYEQYF; D: NA; size: NA; J: TRBJ2-7; V: TRBV29-1
DNA: TGTGCCAGTAGTATAGTGTCGACTAGCGGGAGATACGAGCAGTACTTC; CDR3: CASSIVSTSGRYEQYF; D: TRBD2; size: few; J: TRBJ2-7; V: TRBV19
DNA: TGTGCCAGCACCCCTTCGGGGTACCGGGCCTACGAGCAGTACTTC; CDR3: CASTPSGYRAYEQYF; D: NA; size: NA; J: TRBJ2-7; V: TRBV27
DNA: TGTGCCTGGCATCGGCTAGCGGGACCCAATGAGCAGTTCTTC; CDR3: CAWHRLAGPNEQFF; D: TRBD2; size: NA; J: TRBJ2-1; V: TRBV30
DNA: TGTGCCAGCAGCTTAGGGGCGGATAGCGGGAAGACCCAGTACTTC; CDR3: CASSLGADSGKTQYF; D: TRBD2; size: NA; J: TRBJ2-5; V: TRBV7-7
DNA: TGTGCCAGCAGCCCAGGATCCCCAAACACCGGGGAGCTGTTTTTT; CDR3: CASSPGSPNTGELFF; D: NA; size: once; J: TRBJ2-2; V: TRBV9
DNA: TGTGCCAGCAGCTTGACCGGGACAGGGATTATATTGGGCTACACCTTC; CDR3: CASSLTGTGIILGYTF; D: TRBD1; size: NA; J: TRBJ1-2; V: TRBV5-6
DNA: TGTGCCAGCAGTTTTAGTTATAGGAGGGGGCGAAACTATGGCTACACCTTC; CDR3: CASSFSYRRGRNYGYTF; D: TRBD1; size: few; J: TRBJ1-2; V: TRBV28
DNA: TGTGCCAGCAGCGTAGGGGGGCATCGGATGACCTCTGAGGGCTACACCTTC; CDR3: CASSVGGHRMTSEGYTF; D: NA; size: NA; J: TRBJ1-2; V: TRBV9
DNA: TGTGCCAGCACTACGCGGGTTGGAAACACCATATATTTT; CDR3: CASTTRVGNTIYF; D: NA; size: few; J: TRBJ1-3; V: TRBV5-8